The 20 T cell receptor beta chains below were found in one sample sequenced in a study of OX40 agonist ivuxolimab in advanced cancers. Sequencing used immunoSEQ multiplex PCR; TCRdb keeps in-frame clones, though not all of them. This sample has more than 95,000 clones; 85% to 95% occur once, and the top ten carry roughly 0.8%. The sample consisted of CD4+ or CD8+ T cells sorted from blood, taken in a trial of the OX40 agonist ivuxolimab. The receptors shown here come from an adult with an advanced solid tumor such as melanoma, head and neck, liver or kidney cancer.

The genes are TRBV5-1 and TRBJ1-4, with 7 positions matching TRBD1. Losses at the gene ends were 3 bases for V and 7 bases for J; bases not matched to a gene: 3. Looked up from germline, CDR1 is SGHRS and CDR2 is YFSETQ. The CDR3 loop spans 13 amino acids. The CDR3 DNA sequence: TGCGCCAGCAGCTCCCCAGGGGGTGAAAAACTGTTTTTT. Amino acids: CASSSPGGEKLFF.

The chain uses TRBV14 and TRBJ2-7; 7 bases line up with TRBD2. Germline V gene sequence: CDR1 SGHDN, CDR2 FVKESK. This CDR3 comprises 14 residues. J gave up 3 bases and V 4 bases, and 6 bases lay outside the gene matches. The CDR3: CASSPLSGIYEQYF. The CDR3 bases are TGTGCCAGCAGCCCTCTGAGCGGGATCTACGAGCAGTACTTC.

This clone was counted once. This chain joins TRBV5-8 and TRBJ2-3; 8 bases agree with TRBD2. The CDR3 extends over 16 amino acids. Germline V CDR1 and CDR2: SGHTS, YDEGEE. The J segment lost 0 bases and the V segment lost 3 bases, leaving 6 bases of the junction unmatched. The CDR3 reads CASSSFGGGSTDTQYF. CDR3 nucleotide sequence: TGTGCCAGCAGCTCCTTTGGCGGGGGGAGCACAGATACGCAGTATTTT.

The chain carries TRBV30 and TRBJ1-3; 9 bases agree with TRBD1. The germline gives CDR1 GTSNPN, CDR2 SVGIG (reference sequence). V shed 4 bases, J shed 8 bases, and the junction held 9 bases outside the gene matches. The CDR3 contains 14 residues. The CDR3 is CAWIRPQGAYTIYF. The CDR3 region has the DNA TGTGCCTGGATACGACCACAGGGGGCATACACCATATATTTT.

The rearrangement links TRBV7-9 to TRBJ1-2; D might be TRBD1 (6 bases). V was shortened by 2 bases and J by 4 bases, with 11 bases between the two germline ends. The CDR3 sequence is 14 residues long. Per germline, CDR1 SEHNR and CDR2 FQNEAQ (reference sequence). CDR3 bases: TGTGCCAGCAGCTTACGGGGGGCAAGCTATGGCTACACCTTC. It is translated as CASSLRGASYGYTF.

The chain is built from TRBV30 and TRBJ1-1; D unresolved. Trimming left V 4 bases short and J 1 base short, with 7 bases between. CDR1 GTSNPN and CDR2 SVGIG come from the germline V gene (reference sequence). The CDR3 consists of 12 residues. The CDR3 bases are TGTGCCTGGACCCGGCGGAACACTGAAGCTTTCTTT. It yields the protein CAWTRRNTEAFF.

The gene calls are TRBV11-2 and TRBJ2-7; 8 bases match TRBD1. The CDR3 has 14 residues. After removal of 5 bases from V and 4 bases from J, the junction contained 7 bases not matched to a gene. The V gene's germline CDR1 is SGHAT and CDR2 FQNNGV. CDR3: CASSTGTGRYEQYF. The CDR3 bases are TGTGCCAGCAGCACCGGGACAGGAAGATACGAGCAGTACTTC. The variable domain in full, completed from reference TRBV11-2 and TRBJ2-7, reads EAGVAQSPRYKIIEKRQSVAFWCNPISGHATLYWYQQILGQGPKLLIQFQNNGVVDDSQLPKDRFSAERLKGVDSTLKIQPAKLEDSAVYLCASSTGTGRYEQYFGPGTRLTVT.

Only one count was recorded for this clone. This sequence joins TRBV19 and TRBJ2-5; 8 bases line up with TRBD1. The J segment lost 5 bases and the V segment lost 4 bases, leaving 0 bases of the junction unmatched. CDR1 is LNHDA, CDR2 SQIVND, per germline (reference sequence). The CDR3 loop spans 12 amino acids. CDR3 in DNA: TGTGCCAGTAGTAGACAGGGGGAGACCCAGTACTTC. Protein: CASSRQGETQYF.

J is TRBJ2-1 and V is TRBV19; tentatively, D is TRBD1 or TRBD2 (6 bases each). Germline-derived CDR1 and CDR2 are LNHDA and SQIVND (reference sequence). Trimming shortened V by 6 bases and J by 3 bases, and 15 bases separated the two germline ends. The CDR3 is 15 amino acids. This CDR3 is CASREGGLNYNEQFF. DNA of the CDR3: TGTGCCAGTAGGGAAGGGGGGCTTAACTACAATGAGCAGTTCTTC.

The V call is TRBV7-9, the J call TRBJ2-3; possibly TRBD1 for D (6 bases). CDR3 length: 14 residues. Germline V gene sequence: CDR1 SEHNR, CDR2 FQNEAQ (reference sequence). The V and J ends lost 2 bases and 1 base respectively, with 7 bases between them. CDR3 DNA: TGTGCCAGCAGCTTAAAGGGGGGCACAGATACGCAGTATTTT. This codes for CASSLKGGTDTQYF.

The chain couples TRBV6-1 to TRBJ2-7; TRBD2 is a possible D gene (5 bases). V lost 7 bases to trimming and J lost 0 bases, with 16 bases between them. Germline CDR1 MNHNS, CDR2 SASEGT. The CDR3 runs 15 residues. The chain's CDR3 is CASILGVGSSYEQYF. CDR3 nucleotide sequence: TGTGCCAGCATCCTGGGAGTGGGAAGCTCCTACGAGCAGTACTTC.

Regarding this clone: One end of the junction does not line up with germline, which may come from a read error. The chain uses TRBV19 and TRBJ1-1, with a possible D match to TRBD1 (6 bases). The germline CDR1 and CDR2 sequences are LNHDA and SQIVND (reference sequence). The CDR3 loop spans 15 amino acids. The CDR3 reads CVSSIRGGVNTEAFF. As DNA, the CDR3 is TGTGTCAGTAGTATTCGGGGGGGCGTGAACACTGAAGCTTTCTTT.

The chain is built from TRBV6-6 and TRBJ1-1; perhaps TRBD1 as D (5 bases). The V end was cut by 7 bases, the J end by 6 bases, with 9 bases between. The germline CDR1 and CDR2 sequences are MNHNY and SVGAGI (reference sequence). The CDR3 is made up of 11 amino acids. For the CDR3, the DNA is TGTGCCAGCACCGACAGTCCTGAAGCTTTCTTT. It specifies CASTDSPEAFF.

The table lists this clone with a count of one. The chain links TRBV11-3 to TRBJ2-1; D perhaps matches TRBD2 (5 bases). Germline CDR1 and CDR2: SGHNT and YENEEA. V lost 3 bases to trimming and J lost 0 bases, with 12 bases between them. This CDR3 has 16 residues. Here the CDR3 reads CASSLGGPSSYNEQFF. The DNA of the CDR3 is TGTGCCAGCAGCTTGGGCGGGCCTAGCTCCTACAATGAGCAGTTCTTC.

V gene TRBV12-5 combines with J gene TRBJ1-5, with 11 positions matching TRBD1. This CDR3 comprises 16 residues. Germline V gives CDR1 LGHNT, CDR2 FRNRAP. Trimming cost V 6 bases and J 1 base; bases outside gene matches: 5. CDR3 amino acids: CASGDRGPGSNQPQHF. The CDR3, as DNA: TGTGCTAGTGGGGACAGGGGGCCGGGGAGCAATCAGCCCCAGCATTTT. Supplemented by reference TRBV12-5 and TRBJ1-5, the full variable domain reads DARVTQTPRHKVTEMGQEVTMRCQPILGHNTVFWYRQTMMQGLELLAYFRNRAPLDDSGMPKDRFSAEMPDATLATLKIQPSEPRDSAVYFCASGDRGPGSNQPQHFGDGTRLSIL.

V gene TRBV5-1 combines with J gene TRBJ1-1; 11 bases are shared with TRBD1. The V gene end was trimmed by 6 bases and the J gene end by 4 bases; junction bases not matched to a gene: 5. The CDR3 covers 14 residues. Germline CDR1 is SGHRS and CDR2 is YFSETQ. For the CDR3, the DNA is TGCGCCAGCACGTTGGGACAGGGGGGCACTGAAGCTTTCTTT. This sequence encodes CASTLGQGGTEAFF.

The V call is TRBV2, the J call TRBJ1-6, with TRBD1 as a possible D gene (5 bases). V lost 7 bases, J lost 14 bases, and 18 bases lay in between. Germline V gene data show CDR1 as SNHLY and CDR2 as FYNNEI. This CDR3 contains 13 residues. The CDR3 is CASIRVPGGSLHF. The CDR3 DNA sequence: TGTGCCAGCATCAGGGTCCCCGGGGGATCCCTCCACTTT. The variable domain in full, completed from reference TRBV2 and TRBJ1-6, reads EPEVTQTPSHQVTQMGQEVILRCVPISNHLYFYWYRQILGQKVEFLVSFYNNEISEKSEIFDDQFSVERPDGSNFTLKIRSTKLEDSAMYFCASIRVPGGSLHFGNGTRLTVT.

The chain couples TRBV27 to TRBJ2-1, with a tentative D call TRBD1 (6 bases). This CDR3 comprises 15 residues. Trimming cost V 6 bases and J 1 base, with 13 bases left between them. Looked up from germline, CDR1 is MNHEY and CDR2 is SMNVEV (reference sequence). CDR3 loop: CASSSDRQSYNEQFF. Written as DNA, the CDR3 is TGTGCCAGCAGCTCCGACAGGCAGTCCTACAATGAGCAGTTCTTC.

J is TRBJ1-6 and V is TRBV25-1; TRBD1 agrees at 7 bases. V shed 4 bases, J shed 12 bases, and the junction held 12 bases outside the gene matches. CDR3 size: 15 residues. Germline V gene lookup returns CDR1 MGHDK and CDR2 SYGVNS. The CDR3, as DNA: TGTGCCAGCAGTGGAAGTGAGGCAGGGGGGGGACCCCTCCACTTT. Translating it yields CASSGSEAGGGPLHF.

The rearrangement uses TRBV6-1 and TRBJ2-7, with D hard to call. V shed 7 bases and J shed 3 bases, with 13 bases lying between them. The CDR3 is made up of 13 amino acids. Germline CDR1 and CDR2: MNHNS and SASEGT. The CDR3 spells CASTQSGVYEQYF. CDR3 sequence (DNA): TGTGCCAGCACCCAGAGTGGAGTCTACGAGCAGTACTTC.